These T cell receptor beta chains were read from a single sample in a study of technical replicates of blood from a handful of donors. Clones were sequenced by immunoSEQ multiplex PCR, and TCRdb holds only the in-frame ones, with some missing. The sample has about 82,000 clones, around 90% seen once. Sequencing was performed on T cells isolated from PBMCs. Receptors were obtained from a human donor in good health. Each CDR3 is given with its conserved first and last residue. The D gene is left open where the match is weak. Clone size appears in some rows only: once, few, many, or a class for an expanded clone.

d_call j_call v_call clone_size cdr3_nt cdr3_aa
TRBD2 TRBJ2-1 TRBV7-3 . TGTGCCAGCAGCTTGGGACTAGCGGGAGGTGACGAGCAGTTCTTC CASSLGLAGGDEQFF
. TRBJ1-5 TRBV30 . TGTGCCTGGAGCCCTAATAGCAATCAGCCCCAGCATTTT CAWSPNSNQPQHF
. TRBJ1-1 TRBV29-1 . TGCAGCGTAACGCTGTTGGTGCCGAGCACTGAAGCTTTCTTT CSVTLLVPSTEAFF
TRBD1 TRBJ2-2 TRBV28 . TGTGCCAGCAGTTCGGAGCCGGGACAGAGAACCGGGGAGCTGTTTTTT CASSSEPGQRTGELFF
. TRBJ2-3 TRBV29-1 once TGCAGCGTTGGACAAGATACGCAGTATTTT CSVGQDTQYF
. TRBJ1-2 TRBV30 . TGTGCCTGGAGTGTAGTAGTGGGCTACACCTTC CAWSVVVGYTF
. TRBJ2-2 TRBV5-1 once TGCGCCAGCAGCGGGGGCGTCGGGACCGGGGAGCTGTTTTTT CASSGGVGTGELFF
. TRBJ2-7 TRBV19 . TGTGCCACCAAGTCGGCAGGGTTCTACGAGCAGTACTTC CATKSAGFYEQYF
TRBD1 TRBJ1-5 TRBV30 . TGTGCCTGGAGCATGGACAGGGGCAATCAGCCCCAGCATTTT CAWSMDRGNQPQHF
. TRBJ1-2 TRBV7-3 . TGTGCCAGCAGCTTTGAGCGAGACTATGGCTACACCTTC CASSFERDYGYTF
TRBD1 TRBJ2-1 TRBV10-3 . TGTGCCATCAGACCCGGACAGGCAGCCGATGAGCAGTTCTTC CAIRPGQAADEQFF
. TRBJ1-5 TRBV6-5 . TGTGCCAGCAGTTACTCGAATGGCCAGCCCCAGCATTTT CASSYSNGQPQHF
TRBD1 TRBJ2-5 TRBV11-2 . TGTGCCAGCAGCTCGGGACAGGAGAAAGAGACCCAGTACTTC CASSSGQEKETQYF
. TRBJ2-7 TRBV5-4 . TGTGCCACCCACGGGAGAGGGTACGAGCAGTACTTC CATHGRGYEQYF
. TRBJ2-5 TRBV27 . TGTGCCAGCAGTTTTGTAGGGAGTCAGCAAGAGACCCAGTACTTC CASSFVGSQQETQYF
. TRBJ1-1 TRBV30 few TGTGCCTGGAGTGACCGGAATTCGCGGGCTTTCTTT CAWSDRNSRAFF
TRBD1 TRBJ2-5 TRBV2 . TGTGCCAGCAGTGAAAGAGACAGGGGAGGTAGTAGAGAGACCCAGTACTTC CASSERDRGGSRETQYF
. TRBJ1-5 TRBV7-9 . TGTGCCAGCAGCTTAGGCGGACAGCCCCAGCATTTT CASSLGGQPQHF
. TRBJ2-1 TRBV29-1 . TGCAGCGTGAATCAAGCCAGGGGCGGAGAGCAGTTCTTC CSVNQARGGEQFF
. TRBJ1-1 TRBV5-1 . TGCGCCAGCAGCTTAGCCCTGAACACTGAAGCTTTCTTT CASSLALNTEAFF
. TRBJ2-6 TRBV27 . TGTGCCAGCAGCCTGTACTCTGGGGCCAACGTCCTGACTTTC CASSLYSGANVLTF
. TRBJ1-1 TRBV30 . TGTGCCTGGAGCAGGGTTAAGAACACTGAAGCTTTCTTT CAWSRVKNTEAFF
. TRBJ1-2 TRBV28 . TGTGCCAGCAGTCCGACAGAAGGCTACACCTTC CASSPTEGYTF
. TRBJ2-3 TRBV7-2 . TGTGCCAGCAGCTTATCTGTTTACACAGATACGCAGTATTTT CASSLSVYTDTQYF
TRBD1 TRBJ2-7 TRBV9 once TGTGCCAGCAGAAAGGGACAGGGGTCTTCCTACGAGCAGTACTTC CASRKGQGSSYEQYF
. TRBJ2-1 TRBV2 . TGTGCCAGCAGTGTCCCGCTAACCGGGAGTCTGTACAATGAGCAGTTCTTC CASSVPLTGSLYNEQFF
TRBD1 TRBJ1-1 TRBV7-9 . TGTGCCAGCAGCCCCATACCAGGGGGCAGTATGAACACTGAAGCTTTCTTT CASSPIPGGSMNTEAFF
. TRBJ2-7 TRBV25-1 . TGTGCCAGCAGTGAAGCAGATGGTGCCTACGAGCAGTACTTC CASSEADGAYEQYF
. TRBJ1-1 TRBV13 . TGTGCCAGCAGCTTGACAGACCTTACTGAAGCTTTCTTT CASSLTDLTEAFF
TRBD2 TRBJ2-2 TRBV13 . TGTGCCAGCAGCTCCGGGACTAGCGGGAGTACCGGGGAGCTGTTTTTT CASSSGTSGSTGELFF
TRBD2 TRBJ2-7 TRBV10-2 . TGCGCCAGCAGTGAGAGGCTAGCGGGAGGCGAGCAGTACTTC CASSERLAGGEQYF
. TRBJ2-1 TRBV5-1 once TGCGCCAGCAGCCTAAGGGAGGACGAGCAGTTCTTC CASSLREDEQFF
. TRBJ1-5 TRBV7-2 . TGTGCCAGCAGCTTAAACAGTCGGTGGAGCAATCAGCCCCAGCATTTT CASSLNSRWSNQPQHF
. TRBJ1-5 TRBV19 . TGTGCCAGTAGCGTCGGGACATCTCAGCCCCAGCATTTT CASSVGTSQPQHF
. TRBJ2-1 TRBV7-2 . TGTGCCAGCAGCTTAGCCAGGGGTCAGAGTGAGCAGTTCTTC CASSLARGQSEQFF
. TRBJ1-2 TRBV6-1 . TGTGCCAGCAGTGAAGGGGCACATCCTAACTATGGCTACACCTTC CASSEGAHPNYGYTF
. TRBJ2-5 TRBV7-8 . TGTGCCAGCAGCCCCGTGGAGACCCAGTACTTC CASSPVETQYF
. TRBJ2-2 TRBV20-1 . TGCAGTGTCCTCTTCCCCGGGGAGCTGTTTTTT CSVLFPGELFF
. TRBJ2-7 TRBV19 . TGTGCCAGTAGCCTCCGGACAGAATCCTACGAGCAGTACTTC CASSLRTESYEQYF
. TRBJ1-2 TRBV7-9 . TGTGCCAGCAGCTTGTTAAACTATGGCTACACCTTC CASSLLNYGYTF